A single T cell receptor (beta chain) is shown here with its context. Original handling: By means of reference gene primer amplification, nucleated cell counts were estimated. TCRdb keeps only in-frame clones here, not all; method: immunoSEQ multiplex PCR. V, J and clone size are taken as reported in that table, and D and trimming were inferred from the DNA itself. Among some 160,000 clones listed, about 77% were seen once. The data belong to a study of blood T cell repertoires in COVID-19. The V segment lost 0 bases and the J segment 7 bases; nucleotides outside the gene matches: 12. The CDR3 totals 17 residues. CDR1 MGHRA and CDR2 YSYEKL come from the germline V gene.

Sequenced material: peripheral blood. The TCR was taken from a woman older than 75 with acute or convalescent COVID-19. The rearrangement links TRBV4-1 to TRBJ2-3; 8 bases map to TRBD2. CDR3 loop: CASSQDKERGLTYTQYF. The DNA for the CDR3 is TGCGCCAGCAGCCAAGATAAGGAGCGGGGGCTTACTTATACGCAGTATTTT.